The 3 T cell receptor beta chains presented below share a single source sample, sequenced in a study of cytotoxic CD8 clonotypes in ibrutinib-treated CLL. Libraries were prepared by immunoSEQ multiplex PCR; TCRdb keeps only in-frame clonotypes and omits some of them. The data hold 150,000 or so clones, with 70% to 85% observed a single time. The sequencing used PBMCs, collected after 24 months of ibrutinib treatment. Receptor source: a human donor with chronic lymphocytic leukemia.

The J gene is TRBJ1-1, the V gene TRBV5-1, with D possibly TRBD1 on 6 matching bases. Germline CDR1 is SGHRS and CDR2 is YFSETQ. This CDR3 contains 15 residues. V was clipped by 4 bases and J by 7 bases, with 20 bases between them. Here the CDR3 reads CASSRTYNRADEAFF. The DNA for the CDR3 is TGCGCCAGCAGCCGTACGTACAACAGGGCGGATGAAGCTTTCTTT.

CDR3 loop: CAISGTDRDQEAFF. CDR3 nucleotide sequence: TGTGCCATCAGTGGCACCGACAGGGATCAGGAAGCTTTCTTT. V and J are TRBV10-3 and TRBJ1-1, with 7 bases matching TRBD1. Germline loops: CDR1 ENHRY, CDR2 SYGVKD. The CDR3 runs to 14 residues. Trimming at V came to 4 bases and at J to 8 bases, leaving 10 bases not matched to a gene.

The gene calls are TRBV6-5 and TRBJ1-1; D uncertain. The germline CDR1 and CDR2 sequences are MNHEY and SVGAGI. Trimming removed 2 bases from V and 5 bases from J, with 15 bases in between. CDR3 size: 15 residues. The chain's CDR3 is CASSYQLRVGTEAFF. CDR3 in DNA: TGTGCCAGCAGTTACCAGTTGCGCGTAGGTACTGAAGCTTTCTTT.